What follows are 6 T cell receptor beta chains derived from one specimen sequenced in a study of blood T cell repertoires in COVID-19. Clones were read by immunoSEQ multiplex PCR, and TCRdb kept only the in-frame ones, dropping some. This sample yields about 110,000 clones, of which 88% are seen a single time; roughly 2.3% belongs to the top ten. The sample comprised peripheral blood. These receptors were obtained from a human donor in a cohort sampled during active COVID-19.

V is TRBV6-5 and J is TRBJ1-4; a weak D match, TRBD1 (5 bases). CDR3 length equals 14 residues. Germline loops: CDR1 MNHEY, CDR2 SVGAGI. Trimming took 6 bases from V and 7 from J, leaving 15 bases between them. Here the CDR3 DNA reads TGTGCCAGCAGACCGCAGGGTGGCGGTGAAAAACTGTTTTTT. Protein product: CASRPQGGGEKLFF.

V is TRBV6-5 and J is TRBJ1-1; no definite D call. Trimming pared 7 bases from V and 4 bases from J, leaving 16 bases between. The CDR3 loop spans 14 amino acids. Germline CDR1 is MNHEY and CDR2 is SVGAGI. The CDR3 spells CASMFRGALTEAFF. The CDR3 nucleotides are TGTGCCAGCATGTTCCGGGGAGCCCTCACTGAAGCTTTCTTT.

The J gene is TRBJ1-1, the V gene TRBV19, with 10 nucleotides matching TRBD1. Germline V lookup: CDR1 LNHDA, CDR2 SQIVND (reference sequence). The CDR3 consists of 15 residues. Germline trimming cut 5 bases from V and 6 bases from J; bases unmatched to any gene: 9. In nucleotides, the CDR3 is TGTGCCAGTAGTGCCCCTTGGGACAGGGGTCCTGAAGCTTTCTTT. Translated: CASSAPWDRGPEAFF. The entire variable domain, with the rest obtained from reference TRBV19 and TRBJ1-1, is as follows: DGGITQSPKYLFRKEGQNVTLSCEQNLNHDAMYWYRQDPGQGLRLIYYSQIVNDFQKGDIAEGYSVSREKKESFPLTVTSAQKNPTAFYLCASSAPWDRGPEAFFGQGTRLTVV.

This rearrangement joins TRBV19 to TRBJ1-1; possible D gene TRBD1, 5 bases. The CDR3 spans 15 residues. Looked up from germline, CDR1 is LNHDA and CDR2 is SQIVND (reference sequence). V was pared by 3 bases and J by 5 bases, with 16 bases between. The DNA of the CDR3 is TGTGCCAGTAGTATTGGGGCCGGGGGGAGGACTGAAGCTTTCTTT. Encoded protein: CASSIGAGGRTEAFF.

This chain links TRBV5-6 with TRBJ1-3, with 7 bases aligning to TRBD1. CDR1 and CDR2 (germline): SGHDT, YYEEEE. This CDR3 region has 15 residues. Trimming cost V 7 bases and J 0 bases; bases outside gene matches: 7. The CDR3 spells CASSPQGSSGNTIYF. The CDR3 DNA is TGTGCCAGCTCCCCACAGGGGAGCTCTGGAAACACCATATATTTT.

The chain couples TRBV9 to TRBJ1-4; TRBD1 agrees at 8 bases. V lost 2 bases and J lost 3; bases outside the gene matches: 3. The CDR3 covers 15 residues. Looked up from germline, CDR1 is SGDLS and CDR2 is YYNGEE. CDR3: CASSVTGAANEKLFF. The DNA for the CDR3 is TGTGCCAGCAGCGTGACAGGGGCGGCTAATGAAAAACTGTTTTTT.